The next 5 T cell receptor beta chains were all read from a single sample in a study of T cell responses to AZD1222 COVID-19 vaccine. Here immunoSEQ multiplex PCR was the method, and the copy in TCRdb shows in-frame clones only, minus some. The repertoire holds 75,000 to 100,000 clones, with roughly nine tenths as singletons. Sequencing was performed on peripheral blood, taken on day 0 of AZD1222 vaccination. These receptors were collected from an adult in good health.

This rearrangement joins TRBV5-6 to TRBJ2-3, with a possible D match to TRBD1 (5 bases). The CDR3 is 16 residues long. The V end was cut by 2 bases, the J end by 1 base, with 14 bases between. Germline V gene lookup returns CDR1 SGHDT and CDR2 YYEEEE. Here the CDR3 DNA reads TGTGCCAGCAGCTTCATGACAGTTCTGCGCACAGATACGCAGTATTTT. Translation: CASSFMTVLRTDTQYF.

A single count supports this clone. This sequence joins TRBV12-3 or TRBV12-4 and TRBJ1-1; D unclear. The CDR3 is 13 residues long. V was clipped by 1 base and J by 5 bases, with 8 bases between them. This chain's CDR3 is CASSLEGLTEAFF. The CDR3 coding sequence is TGTGCCAGCAGTTTAGAAGGGTTAACTGAAGCTTTCTTT.

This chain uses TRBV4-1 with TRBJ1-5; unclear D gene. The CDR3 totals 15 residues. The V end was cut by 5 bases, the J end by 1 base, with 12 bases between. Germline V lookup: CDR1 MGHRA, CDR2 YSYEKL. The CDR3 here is CASSYGEESNQPQHF. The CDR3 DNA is TGCGCCAGCAGCTACGGTGAGGAGAGCAATCAGCCCCAGCATTTT.

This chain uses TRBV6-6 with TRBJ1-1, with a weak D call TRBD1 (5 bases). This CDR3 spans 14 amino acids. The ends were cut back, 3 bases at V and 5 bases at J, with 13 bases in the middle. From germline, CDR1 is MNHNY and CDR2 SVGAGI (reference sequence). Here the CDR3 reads CASSYLSEGTEAFF. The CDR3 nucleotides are TGTGCCAGCAGTTATTTATCCGAGGGGACTGAAGCTTTCTTT.

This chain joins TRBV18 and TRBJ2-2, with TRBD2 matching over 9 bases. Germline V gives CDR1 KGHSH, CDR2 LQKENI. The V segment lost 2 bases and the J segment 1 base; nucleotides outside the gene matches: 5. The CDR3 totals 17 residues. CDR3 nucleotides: TGTGCCAGCTCACCAACCCTAGCGGGGATGAACACCGGGGAGCTGTTTTTT. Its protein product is CASSPTLAGMNTGELFF.